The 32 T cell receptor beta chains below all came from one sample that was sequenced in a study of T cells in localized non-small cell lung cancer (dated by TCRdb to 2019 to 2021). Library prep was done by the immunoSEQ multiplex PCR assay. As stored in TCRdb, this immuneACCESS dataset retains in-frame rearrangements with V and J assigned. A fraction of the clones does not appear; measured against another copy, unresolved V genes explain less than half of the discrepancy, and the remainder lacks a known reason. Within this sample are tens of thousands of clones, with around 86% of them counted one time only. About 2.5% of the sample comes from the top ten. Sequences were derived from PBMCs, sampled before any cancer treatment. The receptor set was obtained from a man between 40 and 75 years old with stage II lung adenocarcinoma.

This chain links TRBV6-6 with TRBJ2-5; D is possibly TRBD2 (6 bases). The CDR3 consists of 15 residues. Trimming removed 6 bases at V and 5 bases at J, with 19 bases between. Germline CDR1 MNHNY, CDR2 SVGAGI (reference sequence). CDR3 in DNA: TGTGCCAGCAGGACTACGACGGGGGACTTGGAGACCCAGTACTTC. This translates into CASRTTTGDLETQYF.

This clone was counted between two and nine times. CDR3 sequence: CASSPTRAENGYTF. The CDR3 DNA reads as TGTGCCAGCAGCCCAACGAGGGCCGAGAATGGCTACACCTTC. The chain combines TRBV7-6 with TRBJ1-2; D gene uncertain. The CDR3 runs to 14 residues. CDR1 SGHVS and CDR2 FNYEAQ come from the germline V gene. Trimming took 5 bases from V and 6 from J, leaving 16 bases between them.

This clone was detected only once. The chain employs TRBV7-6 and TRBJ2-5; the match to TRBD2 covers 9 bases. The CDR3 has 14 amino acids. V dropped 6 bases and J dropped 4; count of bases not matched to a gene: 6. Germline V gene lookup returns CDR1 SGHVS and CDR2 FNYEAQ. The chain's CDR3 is CASSALRGGETQYF. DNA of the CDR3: TGTGCCAGCAGTGCCCTGCGGGGGGGAGAGACCCAGTACTTC.

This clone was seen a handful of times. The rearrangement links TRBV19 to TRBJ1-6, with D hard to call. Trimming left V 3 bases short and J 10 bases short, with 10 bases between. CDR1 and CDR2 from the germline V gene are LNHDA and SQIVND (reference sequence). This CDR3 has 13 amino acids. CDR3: CASSIPGPSPLHF. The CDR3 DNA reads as TGTGCCAGTAGTATCCCAGGCCCGTCACCCCTCCACTTT. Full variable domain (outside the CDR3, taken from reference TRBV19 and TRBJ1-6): DGGITQSPKYLFRKEGQNVTLSCEQNLNHDAMYWYRQDPGQGLRLIYYSQIVNDFQKGDIAEGYSVSREKKESFPLTVTSAQKNPTAFYLCASSIPGPSPLHFGNGTRLTVT.

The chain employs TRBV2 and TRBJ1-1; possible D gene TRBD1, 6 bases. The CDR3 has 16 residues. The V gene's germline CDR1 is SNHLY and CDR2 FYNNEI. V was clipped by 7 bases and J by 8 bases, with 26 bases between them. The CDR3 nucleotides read TGTGCCAGCACCCGGGGGGGGGCGTACGGGCACCTCGAAGCTTTCTTT. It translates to CASTRGGAYGHLEAFF.

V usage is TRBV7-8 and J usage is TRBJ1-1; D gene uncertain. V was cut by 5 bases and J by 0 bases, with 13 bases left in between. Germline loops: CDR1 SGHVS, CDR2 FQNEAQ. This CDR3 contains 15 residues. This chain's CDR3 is CASSLPGSMNTEAFF. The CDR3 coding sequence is TGTGCCAGCAGCCTACCGGGGTCCATGAACACTGAAGCTTTCTTT.

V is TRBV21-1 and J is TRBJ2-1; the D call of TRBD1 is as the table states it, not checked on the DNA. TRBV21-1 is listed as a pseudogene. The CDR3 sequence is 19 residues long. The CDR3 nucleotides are TGTGCCAGCAGCAAACTCAGTACTCCCGGCACAGGGAACAGGAATGAGCAGTTCTTC. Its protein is CASSKLSTPGTGNRNEQFF.

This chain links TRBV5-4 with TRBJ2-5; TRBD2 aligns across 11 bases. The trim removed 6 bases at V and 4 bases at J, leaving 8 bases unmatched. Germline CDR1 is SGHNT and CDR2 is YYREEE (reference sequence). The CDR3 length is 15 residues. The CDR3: CASKTIAGGRETQYF. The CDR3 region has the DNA TGTGCCAGCAAAACGATAGCGGGGGGGCGAGAGACCCAGTACTTC.

The DNA for the CDR3 is TGTGCTAGTGGTCCCACACTGAACACCGGGGAGCTGTTTTTT. Protein product: CASGPTLNTGELFF. The rearrangement joins TRBV12-5 to TRBJ2-2, with no clear D. Germline V gene data show CDR1 as LGHNT and CDR2 as FRNRAP. Deletions cut 5 bases from V and 1 base from J, with 8 bases between. The CDR3 contains 14 residues.

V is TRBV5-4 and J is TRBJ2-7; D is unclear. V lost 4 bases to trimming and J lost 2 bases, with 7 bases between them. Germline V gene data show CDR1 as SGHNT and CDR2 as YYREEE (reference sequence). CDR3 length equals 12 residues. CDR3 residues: CASSRPPYEQYF. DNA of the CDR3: TGTGCCAGCAGCCGGCCACCCTACGAGCAGTACTTC.

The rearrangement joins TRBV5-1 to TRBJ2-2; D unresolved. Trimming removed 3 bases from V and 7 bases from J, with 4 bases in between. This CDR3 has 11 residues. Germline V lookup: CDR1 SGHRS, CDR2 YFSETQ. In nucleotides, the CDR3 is TGCGCCAGCAGCTGGAGCGGGGAGCTGTTTTTT. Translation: CASSWSGELFF.

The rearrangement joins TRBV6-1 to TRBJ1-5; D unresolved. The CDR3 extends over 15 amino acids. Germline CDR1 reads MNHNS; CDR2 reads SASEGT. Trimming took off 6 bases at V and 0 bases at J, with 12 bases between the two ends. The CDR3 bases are TGTGCCAGCAGGTTCGTGGGAAGTAGCAATCAGCCCCAGCATTTT. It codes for CASRFVGSSNQPQHF.

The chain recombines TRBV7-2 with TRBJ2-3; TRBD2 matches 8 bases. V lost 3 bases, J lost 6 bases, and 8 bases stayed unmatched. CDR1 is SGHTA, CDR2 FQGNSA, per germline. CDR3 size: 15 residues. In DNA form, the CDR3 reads TGTGCCAGCAGCTTTAGGGTAGCGGGAACCGATACGCAGTATTTT. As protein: CASSFRVAGTDTQYF. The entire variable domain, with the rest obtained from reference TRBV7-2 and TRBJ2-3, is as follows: GAGVSQSPSNKVTEKGKDVELRCDPISGHTALYWYRQSLGQGLEFLIYFQGNSAPDKSGLPSDRFSAERTGGSVSTLTIQRTQQEDSAVYLCASSFRVAGTDTQYFGPGTRLTVL.

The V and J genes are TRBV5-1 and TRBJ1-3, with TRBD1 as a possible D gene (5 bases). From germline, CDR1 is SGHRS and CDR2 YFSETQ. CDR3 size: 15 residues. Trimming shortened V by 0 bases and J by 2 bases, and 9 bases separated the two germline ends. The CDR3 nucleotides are TGCGCCAGCAGCTTGGGGGCAGGGACTGGAAACACCATATATTTT. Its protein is CASSLGAGTGNTIYF.

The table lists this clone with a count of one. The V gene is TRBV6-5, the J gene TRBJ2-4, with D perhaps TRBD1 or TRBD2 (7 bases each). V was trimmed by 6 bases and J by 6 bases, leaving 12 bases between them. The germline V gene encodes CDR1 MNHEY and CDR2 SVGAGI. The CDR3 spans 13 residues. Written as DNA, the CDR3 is TGTGCCAGCAGCGACAGGGAGGGAAACATTCAGTACTTC. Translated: CASSDREGNIQYF.

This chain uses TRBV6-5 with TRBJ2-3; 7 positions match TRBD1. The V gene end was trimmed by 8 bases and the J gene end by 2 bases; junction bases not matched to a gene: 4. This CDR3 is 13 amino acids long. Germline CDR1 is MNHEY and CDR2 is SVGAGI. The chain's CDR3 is CASRDRATDTQYF. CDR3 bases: TGTGCCAGCCGGGACAGAGCCACAGATACGCAGTATTTT.

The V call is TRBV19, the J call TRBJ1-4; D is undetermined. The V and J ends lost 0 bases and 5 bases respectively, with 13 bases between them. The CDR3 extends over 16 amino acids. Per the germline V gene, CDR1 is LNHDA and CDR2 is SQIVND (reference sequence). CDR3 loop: CASSIDPAGANEKLFF. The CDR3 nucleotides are TGTGCCAGTAGTATAGATCCGGCAGGCGCAAATGAAAAACTGTTTTTT.

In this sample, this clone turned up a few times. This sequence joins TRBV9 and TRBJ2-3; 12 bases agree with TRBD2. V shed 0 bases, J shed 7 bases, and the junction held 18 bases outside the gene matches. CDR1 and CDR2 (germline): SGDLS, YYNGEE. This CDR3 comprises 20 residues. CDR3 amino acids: CASSVGPPHRLAGEANTQYF. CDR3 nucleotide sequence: TGTGCCAGCAGCGTAGGCCCCCCCCACCGACTAGCGGGGGAGGCGAATACGCAGTATTTT.

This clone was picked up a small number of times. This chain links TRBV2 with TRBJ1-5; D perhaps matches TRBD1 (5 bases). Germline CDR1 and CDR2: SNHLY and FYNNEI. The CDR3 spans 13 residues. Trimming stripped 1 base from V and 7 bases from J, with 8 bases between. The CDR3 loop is CASSEGGHQPQHF. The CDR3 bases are TGTGCCAGCAGTGAAGGGGGCCACCAGCCCCAGCATTTT.

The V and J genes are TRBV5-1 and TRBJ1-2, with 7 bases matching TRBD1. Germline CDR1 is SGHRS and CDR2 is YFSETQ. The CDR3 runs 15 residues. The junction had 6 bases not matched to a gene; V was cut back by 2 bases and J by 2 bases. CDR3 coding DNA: TGCGCCAGCAGCTTTACTACAGGGGAGAACTATGGCTACACCTTC. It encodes CASSFTTGENYGYTF.

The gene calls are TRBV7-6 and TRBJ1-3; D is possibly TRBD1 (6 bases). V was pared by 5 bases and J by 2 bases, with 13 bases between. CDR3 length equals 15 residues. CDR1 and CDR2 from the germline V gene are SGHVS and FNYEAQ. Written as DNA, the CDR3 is TGTGCCAGCAGCCCGACAGGCGGTGCTGGAAACACCATATATTTT. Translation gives CASSPTGGAGNTIYF. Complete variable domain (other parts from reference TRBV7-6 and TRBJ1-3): GAGVSQSPRYKVTKRGQDVALRCDPISGHVSLYWYRQALGQGPEFLTYFNYEAQQDKSGLPNDRFSAERPEGSISTLTIQRTEQRDSAMYRCASSPTGGAGNTIYFGEGSWLTVV.

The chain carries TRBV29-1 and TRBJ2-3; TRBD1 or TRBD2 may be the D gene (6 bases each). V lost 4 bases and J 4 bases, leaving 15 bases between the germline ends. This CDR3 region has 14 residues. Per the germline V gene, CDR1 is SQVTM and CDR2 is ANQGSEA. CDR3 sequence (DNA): TGCAGCGTTGGGTCTGGGGGGCGGGCAGATACGCAGTATTTT. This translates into CSVGSGGRADTQYF.

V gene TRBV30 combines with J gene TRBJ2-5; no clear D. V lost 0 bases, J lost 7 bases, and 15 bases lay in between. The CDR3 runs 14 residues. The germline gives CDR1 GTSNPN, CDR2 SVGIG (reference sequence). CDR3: CAWSVGSGSGTQYF. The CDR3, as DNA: TGTGCCTGGAGTGTGGGCAGTGGTTCTGGGACCCAGTACTTC.

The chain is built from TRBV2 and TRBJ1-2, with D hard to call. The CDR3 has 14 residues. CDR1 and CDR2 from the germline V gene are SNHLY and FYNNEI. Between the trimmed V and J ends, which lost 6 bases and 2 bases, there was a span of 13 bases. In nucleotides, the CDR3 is TGTGCCAGCAGCCAACTAGGAGTAAACTATGGCTACACCTTC. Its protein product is CASSQLGVNYGYTF.

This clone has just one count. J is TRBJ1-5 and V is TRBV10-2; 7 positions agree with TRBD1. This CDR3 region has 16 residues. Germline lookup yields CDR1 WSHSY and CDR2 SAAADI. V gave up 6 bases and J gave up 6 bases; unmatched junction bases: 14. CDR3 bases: TGCGCCAGCAGGGAGAAGGGGGCCCCTATGAGTCAGCCCCAGCATTTT. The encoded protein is CASREKGAPMSQPQHF.

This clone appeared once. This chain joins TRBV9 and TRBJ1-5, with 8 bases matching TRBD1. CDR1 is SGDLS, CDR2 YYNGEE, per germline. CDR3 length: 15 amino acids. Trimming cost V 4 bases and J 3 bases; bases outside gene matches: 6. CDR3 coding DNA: TGTGCCAGCAGCCCCACGACAGGGGTCAATCAGCCCCAGCATTTT. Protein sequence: CASSPTTGVNQPQHF.

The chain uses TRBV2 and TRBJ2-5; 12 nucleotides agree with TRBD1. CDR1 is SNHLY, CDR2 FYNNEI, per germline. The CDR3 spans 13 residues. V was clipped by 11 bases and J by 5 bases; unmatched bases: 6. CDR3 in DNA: TGTGCCGGGGGGACAGGGGGCGGGGAGACCCAGTACTTC. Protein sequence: CAGGTGGGETQYF.

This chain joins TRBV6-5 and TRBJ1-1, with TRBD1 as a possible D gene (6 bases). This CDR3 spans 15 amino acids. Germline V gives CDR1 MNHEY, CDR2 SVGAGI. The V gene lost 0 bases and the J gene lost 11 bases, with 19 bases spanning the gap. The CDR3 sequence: CASSYSATGRTRAFF. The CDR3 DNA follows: TGTGCCAGCAGTTACTCTGCTACAGGGAGGACGCGGGCTTTCTTT.

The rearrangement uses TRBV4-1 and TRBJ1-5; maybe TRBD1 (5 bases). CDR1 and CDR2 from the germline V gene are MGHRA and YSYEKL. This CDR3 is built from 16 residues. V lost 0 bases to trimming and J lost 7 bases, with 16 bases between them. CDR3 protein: CASSQETRPGGQPQHF. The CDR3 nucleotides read TGCGCCAGCAGCCAAGAAACCCGCCCCGGGGGACAGCCCCAGCATTTT.

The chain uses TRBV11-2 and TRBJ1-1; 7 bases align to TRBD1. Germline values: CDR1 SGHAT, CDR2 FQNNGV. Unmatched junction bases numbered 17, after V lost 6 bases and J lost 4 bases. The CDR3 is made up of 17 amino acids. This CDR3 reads CASRSLQGQRWSTEAFF. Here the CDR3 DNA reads TGTGCCAGCAGATCCCTACAGGGGCAAAGATGGAGCACTGAAGCTTTCTTT. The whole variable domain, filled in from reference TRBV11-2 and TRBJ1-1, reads EAGVAQSPRYKIIEKRQSVAFWCNPISGHATLYWYQQILGQGPKLLIQFQNNGVVDDSQLPKDRFSAERLKGVDSTLKIQPAKLEDSAVYLCASRSLQGQRWSTEAFFGQGTRLTVV.

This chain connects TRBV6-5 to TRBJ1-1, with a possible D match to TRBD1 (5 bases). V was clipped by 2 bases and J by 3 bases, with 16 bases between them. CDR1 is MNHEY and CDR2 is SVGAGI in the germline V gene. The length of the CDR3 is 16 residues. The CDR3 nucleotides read TGTGCCAGCAGTTACCGGGCAGGCCAAGGGGACACTGAAGCTTTCTTT. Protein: CASSYRAGQGDTEAFF.

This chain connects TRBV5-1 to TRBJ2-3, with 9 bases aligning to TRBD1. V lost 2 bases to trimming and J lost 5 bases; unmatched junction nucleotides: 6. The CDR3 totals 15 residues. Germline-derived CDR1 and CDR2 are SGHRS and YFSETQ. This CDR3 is CASSFTGGTGDTQYF. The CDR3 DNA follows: TGCGCCAGCAGCTTCACAGGGGGCACGGGAGATACGCAGTATTTT. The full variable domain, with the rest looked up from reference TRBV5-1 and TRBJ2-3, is KAGVTQTPRYLIKTRGQQVTLSCSPISGHRSVSWYQQTPGQGLQFLFEYFSETQRNKGNFPGRFSGRQFSNSRSEMNVSTLELGDSALYLCASSFTGGTGDTQYFGPGTRLTVL.